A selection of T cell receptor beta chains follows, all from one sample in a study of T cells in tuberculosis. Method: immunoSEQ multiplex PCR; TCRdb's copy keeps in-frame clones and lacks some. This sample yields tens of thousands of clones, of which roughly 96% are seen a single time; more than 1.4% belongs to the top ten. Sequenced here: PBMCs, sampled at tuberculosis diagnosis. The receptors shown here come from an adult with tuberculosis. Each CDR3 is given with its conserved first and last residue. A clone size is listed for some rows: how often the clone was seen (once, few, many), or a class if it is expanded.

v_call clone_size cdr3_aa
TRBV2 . CASSEQGWDYGYTF
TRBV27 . CASSLSGTLGTGELFF
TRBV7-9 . CASSPGRLAGAETQYF
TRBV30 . CAWEVGETQYF
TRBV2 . CASGTSGRLYEQYF
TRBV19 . CASSIKGTSGRANEQFF
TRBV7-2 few CASSLEGYGNEQFF
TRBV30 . CAWTLGGPIYF
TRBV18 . CASSPLHDGQETQYF
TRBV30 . CAWSYTGTGSEQFF
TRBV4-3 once CASSQWTGRGGTNYGYTF
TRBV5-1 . CASSLASGAGTGANVLTF
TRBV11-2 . CASSWGTFPSYNEQFF
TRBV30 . CAWSVQQNTEAFF